The T cell receptor (beta chain) under discussion was sequenced for a study of blood T cell repertoires in COVID-19 (dated by TCRdb to the early 2020s). Describing the broader study: The collaborator samples originated in the United States, Italy and Spain and spanned the acute and convalescent phases of COVID-19. The repertoires were released in a freely available public database intended as a resource for research on the immune response to SARS-CoV-2. The sample metadata nearly always contained a de-identified subject ID, COVID-19 status, age in years and sex. The dataset comprised deeply sampled blood TCRbeta repertoires from subjects exposed to, actively infected with, or recovered from COVID-19. The material from the prospective study consisted of cDNA or gDNA derived from T cells, B-cell-depleted T cells, or PBMCs. The samples were drawn from two sources: the first 160 participants of the ongoing ImmuneRACE study, and some 1,300 subjects contributed by 6 global collaborators. Where available, HLA class I and class II types were taken from metadata supplied by the sample provider and were not determined by assay-based typing. Study-wide findings and limitations: Clinical and demographic metadata were provided uncurated, with the amount varying by source and participant.

Each collaborating institution followed its own protocols to collect whole blood in K2EDTA tubes. For TCRbeta analysis, collaborator samples were shipped as frozen whole blood, as isolated PBMCs, or as DNA extracted from either sample type. This clone was seen just once. Its cognate antigen has yet to be identified. No base quality values were provided; no much bigger clone lies one nucleotide off. TCRbeta CDR3 regions were amplified from genomic DNA by means of the immunoSEQ Assay, a bias-controlled multiplex PCR. Regarding the original processing steps: Nucleated cell counts per sample were estimated from amplification of reference gene primers within the assay. To quantify the absolute abundance of each unique TCRbeta CDR3 rearrangement, sequence reads were collapsed and filtered. For each sample, productive Simpson clonality was calculated as the square root of Simpson's diversity index across productive rearrangements. This is the immuneACCESS table as TCRdb keeps it, with only in-frame sequences that have V and J called. A part of the clones is gone; compared with another copy, unresolved V genes explain less than half, and the rest is unexplained. Clone size and the V and J calls come from that table; the DNA yielded D and trimming. This sample is represented by more than 85,000 clones; over 70% of them were singletons. In total, the top ten clones hold about 4.2% of the sample.

The receptor was derived from a woman aged 50 to 60 with acute or convalescent COVID-19. The sample comprised peripheral blood.

Here the CDR3 is given as CASSWGQGFGGNTIYF. The DNA is TGTGCCAGCAGCTGGGGACAGGGCTTTGGTGGAAACACCATATATTTT. The chain uses TRBV7-9 and TRBJ1-3, and TRBD1 matches 9 of the central bases. Compared with germline, V lacks 4 bases and J lacks 3 bases; bases without a gene match: 7. There are 16 amino acids in the CDR3, from cysteine to phenylalanine inclusive. The read is trimmed to its CDR3 DNA, 48 bases read in frame from base 1. The germline V gene (reference sequence) provides CDR1 SEHNR and CDR2 FQNEAQ. The variable domain in full, with residues beyond the CDR3 obtained from the reference TRBV7-9 and TRBJ1-3 genes, is DTGVSQNPRHKITKRGQNVTFRCDPISEHNRLYWYRQTLGQGPEFLTYFQNEAQLEKSRLLSDRFSAERPKGSFSTLEIQRTEQGDSAMYLCASSWGQGFGGNTIYFGEGSWLTVV.